These 12 T cell receptor beta chains originate from one sample sequenced in a study of T cell clones after liver transplantation. Repertoires were generated with immunoSEQ multiplex PCR, while TCRdb's copy carries only in-frame clones and drops some. In the table there are approximately 55,000 clones, over 70% of which are singletons. This specimen consisted of CD4+ T cells from blood, obtained before liver transplant. All receptors derive from a human donor who received a liver transplant.

The chain is built from TRBV29-1 and TRBJ1-2; tentative D call: TRBD1 (6 bases). Germline lookup yields CDR1 SQVTM and CDR2 ANQGSEA. V was trimmed by 5 bases and J by 7 bases, leaving 20 bases between them. The CDR3 runs to 14 residues. The CDR3 sequence: CSVSPQGQMSGYTF. The CDR3 region has the DNA TGCAGCGTTAGCCCACAGGGTCAAATGAGTGGCTACACCTTC.

The chain combines TRBV7-8 with TRBJ2-1; 8 bases match TRBD2. The V gene end was trimmed by 2 bases and the J gene end by 6 bases; junction bases not matched to a gene: 9. This CDR3 spans 16 amino acids. Germline V lookup: CDR1 SGHVS, CDR2 FQNEAQ. The CDR3 coding sequence is TGTGCCAGCAGCTTAAGGGCGGGGGGCGGCTCCAATGAGCAGTTCTTC. As protein: CASSLRAGGGSNEQFF.

The J gene is TRBJ2-1, the V gene TRBV7-9, with a tentative D call TRBD1 (5 bases). The germline V gene encodes CDR1 SEHNR and CDR2 FQNEAQ (reference sequence). The CDR3 is made up of 13 amino acids. Trimming took off 1 base at V and 5 bases at J, with 6 bases between the two ends. The CDR3 sequence: CASSLEGNNEQFF. The CDR3, as DNA: TGTGCCAGCAGCTTAGAGGGGAACAATGAGCAGTTCTTC.

The chain uses TRBV6-6 and TRBJ2-7, with TRBD2 as a possible D gene (6 bases). V was shortened by 6 bases and J by 7 bases, with 19 bases between the two germline ends. Germline V CDR1 and CDR2: MNHNY, SVGAGI (reference sequence). The CDR3 spans 14 residues. The CDR3 sequence: CASSSGTLYEEQYF. The CDR3 DNA follows: TGTGCCAGCAGCTCCGGGACTCTCTACGAGGAGCAGTACTTC.

The CDR3 DNA follows: TGTGCCAGCAGCTTACCACGGAGGGTCGGGGAAAAACTGTTTTTT. Translated, it gives CASSLPRRVGEKLFF. The chain joins TRBV7-2 to TRBJ1-4; D not resolved. The CDR3 has 15 residues. Germline loops: CDR1 SGHTA, CDR2 FQGNSA. The ends were cut back, 2 bases at V and 8 bases at J, with 15 bases in the middle.

This clone was counted at least ten times. V gene TRBV5-1 combines with J gene TRBJ2-7, with a weak D call TRBD1 (7 bases). Germline values: CDR1 SGHRS, CDR2 YFSETQ. This CDR3 spans 15 amino acids. Trimming cost V 0 bases and J 6 bases, with 16 bases left between them. Here the CDR3 DNA reads TGCGCCAGCAGCTTGGAGGGACAGAAGGGAGGCGAGCAGTACTTC. This gives the protein CASSLEGQKGGEQYF.

The J gene is TRBJ2-1, the V gene TRBV6-4; 7 nucleotides agree with TRBD1. Looked up from germline, CDR1 is MRHNA and CDR2 is SNTAGT. This CDR3 has 14 amino acids. Trimming took 4 bases from V and 7 from J; bases not matched to a gene: 7. The CDR3 sequence: CASSAEGALNEQFF. For the CDR3, the DNA is TGTGCCAGCAGTGCCGAGGGGGCGTTGAATGAGCAGTTCTTC.

This clone was recorded at least ten times. The chain has TRBV4-1 and TRBJ1-4, with a tentative D call TRBD1 (5 bases). V dropped 1 base and J dropped 1 base, with 7 bases sitting between them. The CDR3 extends over 15 amino acids. Germline V lookup: CDR1 MGHRA, CDR2 YSYEKL. CDR3 nucleotides: TGCGCCAGCAGCCAAGCCAGGGTAACTAATGAAAAACTGTTTTTT. Residues: CASSQARVTNEKLFF.

The rearrangement uses TRBV2 and TRBJ2-1, with TRBD2 as a possible D gene (5 bases). The CDR3 has 14 amino acids. V lost 5 bases and J 11 bases, leaving 19 bases between the germline ends. Germline V CDR1 and CDR2: SNHLY, FYNNEI. The CDR3 here is CASSMDSRASKQFF. As DNA, the CDR3 is TGTGCCAGCAGTATGGACTCTCGGGCGTCTAAGCAGTTCTTC.

This clone was observed a handful of times. This chain joins TRBV11-2 and TRBJ1-6, with D possibly matching TRBD1 (5 bases). Between the trimmed V and J ends, which lost 1 base and 7 bases, there was a span of 14 bases. Looked up from germline, CDR1 is SGHAT and CDR2 is FQNNGV. The CDR3 has 16 residues. The CDR3 DNA reads TGTGCCAGCAGCTTAGTGGGGCGGGAATTAAATTCACCCCTCCACTTT. This gives the protein CASSLVGRELNSPLHF.

This chain links TRBV4-1 with TRBJ1-2, with 9 bases fitting TRBD1. V lost 4 bases, J lost 7 bases, and 7 bases stayed unmatched. This CDR3 contains 14 residues. Germline CDR1 is MGHRA and CDR2 is YSYEKL. CDR3 in amino acids: CASSPPGQGVGYTF. CDR3 sequence (DNA): TGCGCCAGCAGCCCACCGGGACAGGGAGTTGGCTACACCTTC.

The J gene is TRBJ2-3, the V gene TRBV5-8; 9 bases align to TRBD1. V shed 4 bases and J 2 bases; nucleotides not matched to a gene: 8. Germline V CDR1 and CDR2: SGHTS, YDEGEE. The CDR3 covers 16 residues. CDR3 bases: TGTGCCAGCAGCCTAGGACAGGGGACATACACAGATACGCAGTATTTT. Translating it yields CASSLGQGTYTDTQYF.